A single sample is the source of the 11 T cell receptor beta chains below, sequenced in a study of blood T cell repertoires in COVID-19. The table came from immunoSEQ multiplex PCR; TCRdb's copy has only in-frame clones and leaves some out. The sample lists roughly 200,000 clones, 86% occurring once. Sequenced input: PBMCs or T cells enriched from blood (not recorded which). These receptors all stem from a man aged 40-49 years with acute COVID-19.

The V gene is TRBV7-2, the J gene TRBJ1-3; maybe TRBD1 (6 bases). Trimming took 6 bases from V and 4 from J, leaving 13 bases between them. The V gene's germline CDR1 is SGHTA and CDR2 FQGNSA. CDR3 length: 14 amino acids. The CDR3 nucleotides are TGTGCCAGCAGTAAAACCAGGGGAGGAAACACCATATATTTT. Residues: CASSKTRGGNTIYF.

The chain joins TRBV5-6 to TRBJ1-1; D perhaps matches TRBD1 (6 bases). With 1 base removed from V and 5 bases from J, the gap between germline ends came to 12 bases. The CDR3 sequence is 14 residues long. CDR1 SGHDT and CDR2 YYEEEE come from the germline V gene. CDR3 in amino acids: CASSLQYRGTEAFF. CDR3 nucleotides: TGTGCCAGCAGCTTGCAGTATAGGGGGACTGAAGCTTTCTTT.

The chain employs TRBV5-1 and TRBJ1-4; D might be TRBD1 (6 bases). The germline V and J ends were trimmed by 4 bases and 8 bases, with 18 bases remaining between them. In germline, CDR1 is SGHRS, CDR2 YFSETQ. CDR3 length equals 15 residues. The CDR3 nucleotides read TGCGCCAGCAGCCTATCCGGGACACCCGAAGAAAAACTGTTTTTT. Protein: CASSLSGTPEEKLFF. Full variable domain (outside the CDR3, taken from reference TRBV5-1 and TRBJ1-4): KAGVTQTPRYLIKTRGQQVTLSCSPISGHRSVSWYQQTPGQGLQFLFEYFSETQRNKGNFPGRFSGRQFSNSRSEMNVSTLELGDSALYLCASSLSGTPEEKLFFGSGTQLSVL.

The chain couples TRBV6-5 to TRBJ1-5, with TRBD1 matching over 8 bases. V was pared by 4 bases and J by 0 bases, with 5 bases of the junction left unmatched. The germline CDR1 and CDR2 sequences are MNHEY and SVGAGI. The CDR3 loop spans 16 amino acids. For the CDR3, the DNA is TGTGCCAGCAGTTCCGGGACAGGTAATAGCAATCAGCCCCAGCATTTT. Amino acids: CASSSGTGNSNQPQHF.

The gene calls are TRBV21-1 and TRBJ2-1; the table names TRBD2, a call not compared with the DNA. TRBV21-1 corresponds to a pseudogene. The CDR3 length is 18 residues. CDR3 loop: CASSRGGRAASWYNEQFF. Written as DNA, the CDR3 is TGTGCCAGCAGCAGGGGAGGGAGGGCCGCGTCGTGGTACAATGAGCAGTTCTTC.

The chain links TRBV27 to TRBJ2-7; the D gene is possibly TRBD1 (6 bases). Trimming pared 4 bases from V and 3 bases from J, leaving 10 bases between. The V gene's germline CDR1 is MNHEY and CDR2 SMNVEV (reference sequence). The length of the CDR3 is 13 residues. The CDR3: CASSYRRGYEQYF. The CDR3 nucleotides are TGTGCCAGCAGTTATCGCAGGGGCTACGAGCAGTACTTC.

This chain links TRBV5-1 with TRBJ1-4; 9 positions agree with TRBD1. The CDR3 totals 15 residues. Per the germline V gene, CDR1 is SGHRS and CDR2 is YFSETQ. V was clipped by 6 bases and J by 4 bases; unmatched bases: 7. CDR3 region: CASKTTGGGNEKLFF. The CDR3 DNA sequence: TGCGCCAGCAAGACGACAGGGGGTGGTAATGAAAAACTGTTTTTT.

The J gene is TRBJ2-1, the V gene TRBV24-1, with D possibly being TRBD1 (6 bases). The V gene's germline CDR1 is KGHDR and CDR2 SFDVKD. The CDR3 is 15 residues long. Trimming left V 2 bases short and J 6 bases short, with 13 bases between. The CDR3 protein is CATSDSRDISNEQFF. The CDR3 DNA reads TGTGCCACCAGTGATTCCCGGGACATATCCAATGAGCAGTTCTTC.

The CDR3 DNA reads TGTGCCAGTAGTGCCGGGATTCGTTCTGGAAACACCATATATTTT. It yields the protein CASSAGIRSGNTIYF. The chain joins TRBV19 to TRBJ1-3; D gene unclear. Trimming cost V 5 bases and J 1 base, with 12 bases left between them. Germline V gene lookup returns CDR1 LNHDA and CDR2 SQIVND (reference sequence). This CDR3 region has 15 residues.

This clone was seen just once. The chain employs TRBV11-3 and TRBJ1-1; 7 bases map to TRBD1. The trim removed 5 bases at V and 5 bases at J, leaving 5 bases unmatched. The CDR3 sequence is 13 residues long. Germline loops: CDR1 SGHNT, CDR2 YENEEA. CDR3 sequence: CASSPTGRTEAFF. The DNA of the CDR3 is TGTGCCAGCAGCCCGACAGGGCGGACTGAAGCTTTCTTT.

This clone has just one count. CDR3 DNA sequence: TGTGCCAGCAGCGCTCGGGGTTTATACGAGCAGTACTTC. Translating it yields CASSARGLYEQYF. J is TRBJ2-7 and V is TRBV7-2; D is possibly TRBD2 (5 bases). Trimming left V 5 bases short and J 4 bases short, with 12 bases between. CDR1 and CDR2 from the germline V gene are SGHTA and FQGNSA. This CDR3 has 13 amino acids.